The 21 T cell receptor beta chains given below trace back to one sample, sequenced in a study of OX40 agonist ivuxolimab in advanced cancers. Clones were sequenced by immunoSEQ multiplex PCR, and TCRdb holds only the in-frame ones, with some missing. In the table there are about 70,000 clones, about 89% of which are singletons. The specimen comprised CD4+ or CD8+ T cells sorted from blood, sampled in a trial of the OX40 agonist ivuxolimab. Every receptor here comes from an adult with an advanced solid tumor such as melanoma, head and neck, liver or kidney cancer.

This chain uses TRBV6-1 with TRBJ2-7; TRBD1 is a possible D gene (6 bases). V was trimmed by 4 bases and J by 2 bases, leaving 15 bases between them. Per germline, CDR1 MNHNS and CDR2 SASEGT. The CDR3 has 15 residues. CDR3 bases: TGTGCCAGCAGTGGGGAAGGGGCAGGGGCCTACGAGCAGTACTTC. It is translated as CASSGEGAGAYEQYF.

For the CDR3, the DNA is TGTGCCAGCAGTTACTCGAGGGAGACAGTAAAATATGGCTACACCTTC. It specifies CASSYSRETVKYGYTF. The chain links TRBV6-6 to TRBJ1-2, with D maybe TRBD1 (5 bases). Per germline, CDR1 MNHNY and CDR2 SVGAGI (reference sequence). The CDR3 sequence is 16 residues long. The V end was cut by 0 bases, the J end by 5 bases, with 16 bases between.

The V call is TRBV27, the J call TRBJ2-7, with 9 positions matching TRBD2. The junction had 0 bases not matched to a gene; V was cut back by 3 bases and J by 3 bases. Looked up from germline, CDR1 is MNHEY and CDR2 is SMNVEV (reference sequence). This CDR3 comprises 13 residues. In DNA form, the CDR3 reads TGTGCCAGCAGTTTTAGCGGGAGCTACGAGCAGTACTTC. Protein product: CASSFSGSYEQYF.

CDR3 region: CASSLDYRGQYF. The CDR3, as DNA: TGTGCCAGCAGCTTAGATTACCGTGGGCAGTACTTC. The genes are TRBV11-3 and TRBJ2-7, with no clear D. V gave up 0 bases and J gave up 9 bases, with 9 bases separating them. The CDR3 covers 12 residues. Germline assignment: CDR1 SGHNT and CDR2 YENEEA.

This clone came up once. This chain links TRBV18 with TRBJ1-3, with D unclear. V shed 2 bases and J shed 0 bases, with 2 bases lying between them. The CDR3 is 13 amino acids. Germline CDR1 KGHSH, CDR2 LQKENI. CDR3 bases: TGTGCCAGCTCACCATACTCTGGAAACACCATATATTTT. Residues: CASSPYSGNTIYF. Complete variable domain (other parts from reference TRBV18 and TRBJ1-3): NAGVMQNPRHLVRRRGQEARLRCSPMKGHSHVYWYRQLPEEGLKFMVYLQKENIIDESGMPKERFSAEFPKEGPSILRIQQVVRGDSAAYFCASSPYSGNTIYFGEGSWLTVV.

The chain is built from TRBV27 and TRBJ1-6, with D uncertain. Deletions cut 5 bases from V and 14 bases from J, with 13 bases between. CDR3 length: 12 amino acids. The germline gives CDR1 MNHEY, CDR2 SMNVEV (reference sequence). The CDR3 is CASSAPSVTLHF. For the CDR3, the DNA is TGTGCCAGCAGTGCCCCCTCTGTGACCCTCCACTTT.

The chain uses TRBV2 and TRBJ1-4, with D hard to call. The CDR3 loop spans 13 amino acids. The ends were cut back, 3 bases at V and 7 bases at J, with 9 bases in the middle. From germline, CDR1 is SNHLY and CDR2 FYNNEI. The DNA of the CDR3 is TGTGCCAGCAGTGAGGCCCAGCGTGAAAAACTGTTTTTT. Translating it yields CASSEAQREKLFF.

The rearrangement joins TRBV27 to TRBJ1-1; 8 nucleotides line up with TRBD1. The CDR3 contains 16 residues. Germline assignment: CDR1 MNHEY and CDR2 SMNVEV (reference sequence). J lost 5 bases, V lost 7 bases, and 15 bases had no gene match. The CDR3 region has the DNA TGTGCCAGCACCCGACGGTGGGCAGGGGGCAGTACTGAAGCTTTCTTT. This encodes CASTRRWAGGSTEAFF.

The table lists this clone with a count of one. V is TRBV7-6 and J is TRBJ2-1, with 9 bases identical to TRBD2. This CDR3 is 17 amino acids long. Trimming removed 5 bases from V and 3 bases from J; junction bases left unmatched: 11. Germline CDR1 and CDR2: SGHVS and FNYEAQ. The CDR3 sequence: CASSPLAGLANYNEQFF. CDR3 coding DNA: TGTGCCAGCAGCCCCCTTGCAGGACTAGCGAACTACAATGAGCAGTTCTTC.

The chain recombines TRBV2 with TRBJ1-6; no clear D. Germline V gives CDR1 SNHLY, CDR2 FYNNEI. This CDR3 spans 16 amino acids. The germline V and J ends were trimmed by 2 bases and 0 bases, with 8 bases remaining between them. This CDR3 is CASSETPSSYNSPLHF. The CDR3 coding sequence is TGTGCCAGCAGTGAAACACCGAGCTCCTATAATTCACCCCTCCACTTT.

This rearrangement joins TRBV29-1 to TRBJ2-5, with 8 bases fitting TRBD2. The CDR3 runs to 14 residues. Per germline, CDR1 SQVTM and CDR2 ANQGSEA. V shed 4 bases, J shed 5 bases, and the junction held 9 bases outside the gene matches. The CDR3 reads CSVVGSAGGETQYF. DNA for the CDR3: TGCAGCGTTGTTGGATCCGCGGGGGGCGAGACCCAGTACTTC.

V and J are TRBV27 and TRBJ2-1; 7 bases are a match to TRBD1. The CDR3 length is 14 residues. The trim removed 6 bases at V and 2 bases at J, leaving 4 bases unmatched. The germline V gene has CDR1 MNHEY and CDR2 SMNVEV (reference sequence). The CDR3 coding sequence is TGTGCCAGCAGAGACGGGACAGCCTACAATGAGCAGTTCTTC. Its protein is CASRDGTAYNEQFF.

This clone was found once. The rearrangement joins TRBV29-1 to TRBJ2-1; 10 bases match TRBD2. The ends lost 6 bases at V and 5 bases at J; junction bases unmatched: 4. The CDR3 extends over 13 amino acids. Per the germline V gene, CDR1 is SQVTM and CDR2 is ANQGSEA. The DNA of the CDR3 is TGCAGCGTCCGAGGGACTAGCGACAATGAGCAGTTCTTC. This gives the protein CSVRGTSDNEQFF.

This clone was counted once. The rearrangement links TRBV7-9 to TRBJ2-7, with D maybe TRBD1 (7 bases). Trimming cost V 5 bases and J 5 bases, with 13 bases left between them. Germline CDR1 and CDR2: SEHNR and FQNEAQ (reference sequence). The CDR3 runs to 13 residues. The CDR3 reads CASSDDREDEQYF. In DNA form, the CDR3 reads TGTGCCAGCAGCGACGACAGGGAGGACGAGCAGTACTTC. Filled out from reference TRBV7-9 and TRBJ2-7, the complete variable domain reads DTGVSQNPRHKITKRGQNVTFRCDPISEHNRLYWYRQTLGQGPEFLTYFQNEAQLEKSRLLSDRFSAERPKGSFSTLEIQRTEQGDSAMYLCASSDDREDEQYFGPGTRLTVT.

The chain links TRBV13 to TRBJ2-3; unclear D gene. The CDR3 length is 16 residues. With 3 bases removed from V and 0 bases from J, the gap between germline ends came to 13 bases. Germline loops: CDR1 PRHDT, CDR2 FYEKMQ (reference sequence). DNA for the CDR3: TGTGCCAGCAGCTTCCATTGGACGGTCAGCACAGATACGCAGTATTTT. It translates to CASSFHWTVSTDTQYF.

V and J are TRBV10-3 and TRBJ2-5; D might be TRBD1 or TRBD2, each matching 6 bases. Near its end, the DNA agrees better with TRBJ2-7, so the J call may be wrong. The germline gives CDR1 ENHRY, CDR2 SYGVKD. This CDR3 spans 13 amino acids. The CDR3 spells CAIGGQGSYEQYF. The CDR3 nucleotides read TGTGCCATCGGGGGGCAGGGCTCCTACGAGCAGTACTTC.

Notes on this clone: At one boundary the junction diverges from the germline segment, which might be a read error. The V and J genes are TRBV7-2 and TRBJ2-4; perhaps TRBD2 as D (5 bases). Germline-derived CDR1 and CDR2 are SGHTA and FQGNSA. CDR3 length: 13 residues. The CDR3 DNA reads TGTGCCAGCAGCGTAGCCGCCACTAGTGCTCAGTACTTC. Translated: CASSVAATSAQYF.

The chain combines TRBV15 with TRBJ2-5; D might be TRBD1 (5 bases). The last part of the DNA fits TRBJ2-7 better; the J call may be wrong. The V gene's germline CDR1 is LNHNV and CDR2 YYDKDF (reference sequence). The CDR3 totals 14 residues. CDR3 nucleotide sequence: TGTGCCACCAGCAGAACGACAGATCCCTCCGAGCAGTACTTC. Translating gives CATSRTTDPSEQYF.

The CDR3 DNA reads TGCGCCAGCAGCCCCCGGACAGGTGGGTCCGGAGTCAAAAACATTCAGTACTTC. As protein: CASSPRTGGSGVKNIQYF. This chain uses TRBV5-1 with TRBJ2-4; 7 positions match TRBD1. The CDR3 has 18 residues. J gave up 3 bases and V 4 bases, and 16 bases lay outside the gene matches. Germline V CDR1 and CDR2: SGHRS, YFSETQ. The full variable domain, rest sourced from reference TRBV5-1 and TRBJ2-4, is KAGVTQTPRYLIKTRGQQVTLSCSPISGHRSVSWYQQTPGQGLQFLFEYFSETQRNKGNFPGRFSGRQFSNSRSEMNVSTLELGDSALYLCASSPRTGGSGVKNIQYFGAGTRLSVL.

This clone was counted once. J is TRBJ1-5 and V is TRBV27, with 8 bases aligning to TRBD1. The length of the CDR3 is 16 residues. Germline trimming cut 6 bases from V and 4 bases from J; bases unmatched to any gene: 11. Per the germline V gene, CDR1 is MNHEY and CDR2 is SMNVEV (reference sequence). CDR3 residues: CASRVTGTGWNQPQHF. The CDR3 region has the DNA TGTGCCAGCAGGGTGACCGGGACAGGCTGGAATCAGCCCCAGCATTTT.

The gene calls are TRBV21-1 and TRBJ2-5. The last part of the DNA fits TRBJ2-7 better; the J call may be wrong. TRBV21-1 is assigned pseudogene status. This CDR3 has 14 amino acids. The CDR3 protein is CASSRTRVDYEQYF. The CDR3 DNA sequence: TGTGCCAGCAGCCGGACCAGGGTAGACTACGAGCAGTACTTC.